This T cell receptor beta chain was found in a study of cytomegalovirus exposure and HLA in healthy donors. Primers: 60 Vbeta forward and 13 Jbeta reverse. As processed by the authors: Roughly 11 million shared chains were among about 80 million unique TCR beta chains counted in a later analysis. This table comes from immunoSEQ multiplex PCR, and its TCRdb copy is limited to in-frame clones, with some not included. V, J and clone size reflect that table, while D and trimming were determined from the DNA. The table shows approximately 120,000 clones, with over 60% occurring only once. The study sampled nominally healthy donors, though unrecorded immune exposures were likely. Trimming removed 4 bases from V and 3 bases from J; junction bases left unmatched: 6. The CDR3 is 15 residues long. CDR1 LNHDA and CDR2 SQIVND come from the germline V gene (reference sequence).

The sequencing input was PBMCs. This chain uses TRBV19 with TRBJ2-3; the match to TRBD2 covers 8 bases. The TCR was taken from a middle-aged man in good health and CMV-seronegative. This chain's CDR3 is CASSTPGGPTDTQYF. Here the CDR3 DNA reads TGTGCCAGTAGTACCCCGGGGGGGCCAACAGATACGCAGTATTTT.